These T cell receptor beta chains were read from a single sample in a study of cytomegalovirus exposure and HLA in healthy donors. Sequencing was performed with immunoSEQ multiplex PCR; in TCRdb, only in-frame clones are kept and a portion is missing. Of approximately 170,000 clones in the sample, about 80% are singletons; the top ten hold roughly 2.1%. The sequenced sample was PBMCs. The source of these receptors is a woman in her twenties or thirties in good health and CMV-seropositive. Each CDR3 is given with its conserved first and last residue.

v_call,j_call,cdr3_aa
TRBV19,TRBJ1-3,CASSIINRRPGGNTIYF
TRBV27,TRBJ1-5,CASSQWGIQGSNQPQHF
TRBV7-9,TRBJ2-1,CASSSPGQVDNEQFF
TRBV7-9,TRBJ2-3,CASTLRASGGVTDTQYF
TRBV9,TRBJ2-3,CASSVATSGDTQYF
TRBV7-2,TRBJ1-3,CASSGQSGNTIYF
TRBV28,TRBJ2-5,CASRPPLAGGSETQYF
TRBV7-9,TRBJ2-3,CASRAAPGTDTQYF
TRBV19,TRBJ2-3,CASSIDLASGTQSTQYF
TRBV4-1,TRBJ2-7,CASSRGMAGGPYEQYF
TRBV27,TRBJ2-1,CASTSGLSGWEQFF
TRBV29-1,TRBJ1-2,CSVERGLGAPGGYTF
TRBV10-1,TRBJ2-3,CASSESIVGTSTDTQYF
TRBV27,TRBJ2-1,CASRGQGYNEQFF
TRBV5-1,TRBJ2-2,CASSLGGQTGELFF
TRBV21-1,TRBJ2-1,CASSSRLAGGLGVSYNEQFF
TRBV29-1,TRBJ1-1,CSVEETRGTEAFF
TRBV5-5,TRBJ2-2,CASSLEGALTGELFF
TRBV30,TRBJ1-2,CAWSERERTNYGYTF
TRBV2,TRBJ1-5,CASKAEGSAGQPQHF
TRBV20-1,TRBJ1-2,CSARQADTF
TRBV6-5,TRBJ1-5,CASSPLGDSQPQHF
TRBV7-2,TRBJ1-1,CASSLRAGTGRLRTEAFF
TRBV6-4,TRBJ2-3,CASSKGLAGGYTDTQYF
TRBV29-1,TRBJ1-1,CSVDRGPEAFF
TRBV5-1,TRBJ2-3,CASSLGVIDTQYF
TRBV4-1,TRBJ2-7,CASSQDHPPGLANRGQYF
TRBV30,TRBJ1-1,CACSREATEAFF
TRBV5-1,TRBJ2-5,CASSLLGRGQETQYF
TRBV19,TRBJ1-2,CASSAGTGGFGYTF
TRBV6-5,TRBJ2-3,CASSYTRRADTQYF
TRBV28,TRBJ1-3,CASSFFLGGSGNTIYF
TRBV6-5,TRBJ1-2,CASSYTDRVSGYTF
TRBV30,TRBJ1-1,CAWSVPGRVGTEAFF
TRBV4-1,TRBJ2-1,CASSQDLAGGWNEQFF
TRBV30,TRBJ1-3,CAWIQYPPGNTIYF
TRBV7-9,TRBJ1-1,CASSGVLPERTEAFF
TRBV13,TRBJ1-1,CASSLISGNTEAFF
TRBV15,TRBJ1-2,CATSRDSGGYGYTF
TRBV19,TRBJ1-1,CASSMGDRGTEAFF
TRBV7-9,TRBJ2-1,CASSLDAWSSGNEQFF
TRBV9,TRBJ1-5,CASSRQGLGQPQHF
TRBV28,TRBJ1-4,CASSLLQVTNEKLFF
TRBV4-3,TRBJ2-3,CASSQGLAGGDTQYF
TRBV30,TRBJ1-2,CAWNSMRYTF
TRBV20-1,TRBJ1-2,CSSGRVNGYTF
TRBV7-9,TRBJ1-2,CASSRTEPNGYTF
TRBV7-9,TRBJ2-2,CSSRPTGRELFF
TRBV2,TRBJ1-2,CASSAYLGGYTF
TRBV30,TRBJ1-5,CAWSVGDQPQHF
TRBV10-2,TRBJ2-1,CASSLVSEQFF
TRBV19,TRBJ1-2,CASSWTETNYGYTF